A selection of T cell receptor beta chains follows, all from one sample in a study of blood T cells in healthy people across ages. TCRdb fed the 5' RACE reads into MiXCR, producing one record per CDR3 protein. Counted here are roughly 930,000 distinct CDR3 sequences, approximately 49% occurring once; the ten biggest clones make up over 10%. Sequenced input: blood. These receptors were obtained from a man aged 30-40 years in good health. The CDR3 runs from the conserved cysteine through the conserved F or W. A D gene is named only where the DNA matches it firmly. The size entry is marked missing in some rows and otherwise reads once, few, many or a size class.

v_gene: TRBV4-1
d_gene: .
j_gene: TRBJ1-2
abundance: few
CDR3aa: CASSPRAGDGYTF
CDR3nt: TGCGCCAGCAGCCCTCGGGCAGGAGATGGCTACACCTTC

v_gene: TRBV30
d_gene: TRBD1
j_gene: TRBJ2-7
abundance: .
CDR3aa: CAWGTGGVYEQYF
CDR3nt: TGTGCCTGGGGGACAGGGGGGGTCTACGAGCAGTACTTC

v_gene: TRBV30
d_gene: TRBD1
j_gene: TRBJ2-6
abundance: once
CDR3aa: CASRRGQGLSGANVLTF
CDR3nt: TGTGCCTCACGCCGTGGACAGGGGTTGTCTGGGGCCAACGTCCTGACTTTC

v_gene: TRBV27
d_gene: TRBD2
j_gene: TRBJ2-7
abundance: few
CDR3aa: CASSHGTSGYEQYF
CDR3nt: TGTGCCAGCAGTCACGGGACTAGCGGGTACGAGCAGTACTTC

v_gene: TRBV20-1
d_gene: TRBD2
j_gene: TRBJ2-3
abundance: few
CDR3aa: CSAPGLATGAQYF
CDR3nt: TGCAGTGCACCGGGACTAGCAACGGGCGCGCAGTATTTT

v_gene: TRBV12-3/TRBV12-4
d_gene: .
j_gene: TRBJ2-7
abundance: .
CDR3aa: CASSLYVGSYEQYF
CDR3nt: TGTGCCAGCAGTTTATATGTCGGCTCCTACGAGCAGTACTTC

v_gene: TRBV12-3/TRBV12-4
d_gene: TRBD2
j_gene: TRBJ2-1
abundance: few
CDR3aa: CASSFMGLASNEQFF
CDR3nt: TGTGCCAGCAGTTTCATGGGACTAGCATCCAATGAGCAGTTCTTC

v_gene: TRBV29-1
d_gene: .
j_gene: TRBJ1-1
abundance: few
CDR3aa: CSGLNTEAFF
CDR3nt: TGCAGCGGTTTGAACACTGAAGCTTTCTTT

v_gene: TRBV5-8
d_gene: .
j_gene: TRBJ1-2
abundance: few
CDR3aa: CASSLGAPGGYTF
CDR3nt: TGTGCCAGCAGCTTGGGGGCTCCTGGTGGCTACACCTTC

v_gene: TRBV7-9
d_gene: .
j_gene: TRBJ2-5
abundance: few
CDR3aa: CASSSKGETQYF
CDR3nt: TGTGCCAGCAGCTCAAAGGGGGAGACCCAGTACTTC

v_gene: TRBV4-1
d_gene: TRBD2
j_gene: TRBJ2-3
abundance: few
CDR3aa: CASSQGTYSGGATDTQYF
CDR3nt: TGCGCCAGCAGCCAAGGAACATATAGCGGGGGTGCAACAGATACGCAGTATTTT

v_gene: TRBV7-9
d_gene: .
j_gene: TRBJ2-3
abundance: .
CDR3aa: CASSLVRDMWSFTQYF
CDR3nt: TGTGCCAGCAGCTTAGTGAGGGACATGTGGTCCTTTACGCAGTATTTT

v_gene: TRBV12-3/TRBV12-4
d_gene: .
j_gene: TRBJ1-2
abundance: .
CDR3aa: CASSLINYGYTF
CDR3nt: TGTGCCAGCAGTTTGATAAACTATGGCTACACCTTC

v_gene: TRBV25-1
d_gene: .
j_gene: TRBJ2-6
abundance: .
CDR3aa: CASSGQVPGANVLTF
CDR3nt: TGTGCCAGCAGTGGACAGGTACCTGGGGCCAACGTCCTGACTTTC

v_gene: TRBV12-3/TRBV12-4
d_gene: .
j_gene: TRBJ2-3
abundance: .
CDR3aa: CASRQRSRGPTDTQYF
CDR3nt: TGTGCCAGCAGGCAAAGATCCCGGGGCCCCACAGATACGCAGTATTTT

v_gene: TRBV5-1
d_gene: TRBD1
j_gene: TRBJ2-7
abundance: .
CDR3aa: CASSQWDRGAYEQYF
CDR3nt: TGCGCCAGCAGCCAATGGGACAGGGGGGCCTACGAGCAGTACTTC

v_gene: TRBV7-9
d_gene: .
j_gene: TRBJ1-1
abundance: once
CDR3aa: CASSHGEGEEAFF
CDR3nt: TGTGCCAGCAGCCACGGAGAGGGGGAGGAAGCTTTCTTT

v_gene: TRBV7-2
d_gene: TRBD2
j_gene: TRBJ2-5
abundance: .
CDR3aa: CASRYRGGEETQYF
CDR3nt: TGTGCCAGCAGGTACCGGGGGGGAGAAGAGACCCAGTACTTC

v_gene: TRBV4-2
d_gene: TRBD1
j_gene: TRBJ2-3
abundance: .
CDR3aa: CASSQGQGAGTDTQYF
CDR3nt: TGTGCCAGCAGCCAAGGACAGGGGGCAGGCACAGATACGCAGTATTTT

v_gene: TRBV27
d_gene: .
j_gene: TRBJ2-6
abundance: many
CDR3aa: CASSGRTYSGANVLTF
CDR3nt: TGTGCCAGCAGTGGCAGGACGTACTCTGGGGCCAACGTCCTGACTTTC

v_gene: TRBV14
d_gene: .
j_gene: TRBJ2-3
abundance: .
CDR3aa: CASSGGDLARTDTQYF
CDR3nt: TGTGCCAGCAGCGGAGGAGACCTAGCTAGAACAGATACGCAGTATTTT

v_gene: TRBV7-2
d_gene: TRBD2
j_gene: TRBJ2-5
abundance: few
CDR3aa: CASSPALAEGTQYF
CDR3nt: TGTGCCAGCAGCCCCGCCCTAGCGGAAGGGACCCAGTACTTC

v_gene: TRBV9
d_gene: TRBD2
j_gene: TRBJ2-1
abundance: few
CDR3aa: CASSLGLDLAGSEQFF
CDR3nt: TGTGCCAGCAGCCTAGGTCTGGACCTAGCGGGGAGTGAGCAGTTCTTC

v_gene: TRBV9
d_gene: .
j_gene: TRBJ1-1
abundance: .
CDR3aa: CASSVEHLLAEAFF
CDR3nt: TGTGCCAGCAGCGTAGAACATCTACTAGCTGAAGCTTTCTTT

v_gene: TRBV5-1
d_gene: .
j_gene: TRBJ2-7
abundance: few
CDR3aa: CASSLGDHEYEQYF
CDR3nt: TGCGCCAGCAGCTTGGGGGACCACGAGTACGAGCAGTACTTC

v_gene: TRBV29-1
d_gene: TRBD2
j_gene: TRBJ2-1
abundance: .
CDR3aa: CSVPPSGGNNEQFF
CDR3nt: TGCAGCGTCCCCCCTAGCGGGGGAAACAATGAGCAGTTCTTC

v_gene: TRBV5-6
d_gene: .
j_gene: TRBJ2-7
abundance: few
CDR3aa: CASSLARVNYEQYF
CDR3nt: TGTGCCAGCAGCTTGGCGCGCGTTAACTACGAGCAGTACTTC

v_gene: TRBV27
d_gene: TRBD1
j_gene: TRBJ1-6
abundance: .
CDR3aa: CASSVDRDNSPLHF
CDR3nt: TGTGCCAGCAGTGTCGACAGGGATAATTCACCCCTCCACTTT

v_gene: TRBV7-2
d_gene: TRBD2
j_gene: TRBJ2-4
abundance: once
CDR3aa: CAGSLRLAGELILAKNIQYF
CDR3nt: TGTGCCGGCAGCTTAAGACTAGCGGGGGAACTAATCCTAGCAAAAAACATTCAGTACTTC

v_gene: TRBV7-8
d_gene: .
j_gene: TRBJ2-5
abundance: .
CDR3aa: CASSLVELGETQYF
CDR3nt: TGTGCCAGCAGCTTAGTAGAGCTGGGAGAGACCCAGTACTTC

v_gene: TRBV12-3/TRBV12-4
d_gene: .
j_gene: TRBJ2-6
abundance: .
CDR3aa: CASRVQSGANVLTF
CDR3nt: TGTGCCAGCCGGGTTCAGTCTGGGGCCAACGTCCTGACTTTC

v_gene: TRBV6-4
d_gene: .
j_gene: TRBJ2-2
abundance: .
CDR3aa: CASKTDDQAGELFF
CDR3nt: TGTGCCAGCAAAACCGACGATCAGGCCGGGGAGCTGTTTTTT

v_gene: TRBV6-6
d_gene: .
j_gene: TRBJ1-2
abundance: once
CDR3aa: CASSPSGETYGYTF
CDR3nt: TGTGCCAGCAGTCCCTCAGGGGAAACGTATGGCTACACCTTC

v_gene: TRBV5-1
d_gene: TRBD1
j_gene: TRBJ2-3
abundance: .
CDR3aa: CASSSTGDGLNTQYF
CDR3nt: TGCGCCAGCAGCTCGACAGGGGACGGTCTTAATACGCAGTATTTT

v_gene: TRBV29-1
d_gene: TRBD1
j_gene: TRBJ2-5
abundance: .
CDR3aa: CSVRTPGQGVGTQYF
CDR3nt: TGCAGCGTCCGTACCCCGGGACAGGGAGTCGGGACCCAGTACTTC

v_gene: TRBV9
d_gene: TRBD1
j_gene: TRBJ2-2
abundance: .
CDR3aa: CASTRGRNTGELFF
CDR3nt: TGTGCCAGCACCAGGGGGAGGAACACCGGGGAGCTGTTTTTT

v_gene: TRBV6-6
d_gene: TRBD1
j_gene: TRBJ1-2
abundance: few
CDR3aa: CASIRDRNYGYTF
CDR3nt: TGTGCCAGCATTAGGGACAGGAACTATGGCTACACCTTC

v_gene: TRBV2
d_gene: TRBD1
j_gene: TRBJ1-1
abundance: .
CDR3aa: CASRGTVHTEAFF
CDR3nt: TGTGCCAGCAGGGGGACAGTACACACTGAAGCTTTCTTT

v_gene: TRBV3-1
d_gene: .
j_gene: TRBJ2-5
abundance: .
CDR3aa: CASSQADREQYF
CDR3nt: TGTGCCAGCAGCCAGGCAGACAGAGAGCAGTACTTC

v_gene: TRBV4-3
d_gene: .
j_gene: TRBJ2-3
abundance: few
CDR3aa: CASSQDRSASTDTQYF
CDR3nt: TGCGCCAGCAGCCAAGATAGGAGTGCTAGCACAGATACGCAGTATTTT

v_gene: TRBV3-1
d_gene: TRBD1
j_gene: TRBJ2-1
abundance: once
CDR3aa: CASSRTGKLYNEQFF
CDR3nt: TGTGCCAGCAGTCGGACAGGAAAGCTCTACAATGAGCAGTTCTTC

v_gene: TRBV28
d_gene: .
j_gene: TRBJ1-3
abundance: .
CDR3aa: CASSRAGSGNTIYF
CDR3nt: TGTGCCAGCAGCCGCGCCGGGTCTGGAAACACCATATATTTT

v_gene: TRBV7-7
d_gene: TRBD1
j_gene: TRBJ2-1
abundance: few
CDR3aa: CASSLLRDSSKHEQFF
CDR3nt: TGTGCTAGCAGCTTACTCAGGGACAGCAGTAAGCATGAGCAGTTCTTC

v_gene: TRBV6-5
d_gene: .
j_gene: TRBJ1-2
abundance: once
CDR3aa: CASSLFRGADGYTF
CDR3nt: TGTGCCAGCAGTTTGTTCAGGGGCGCGGATGGCTACACCTTC

v_gene: TRBV6-2/TRBV6-3
d_gene: .
j_gene: TRBJ1-2
abundance: few
CDR3aa: CASSYYPNYGYTF
CDR3nt: TGTGCCAGCAGTTACTACCCTAACTATGGCTACACCTTC

v_gene: TRBV24-1
d_gene: TRBD1
j_gene: TRBJ2-7
abundance: few
CDR3aa: CATSDPGTGLYEQYF
CDR3nt: TGTGCCACCAGTGATCCCGGGACAGGGCTCTACGAGCAGTACTTC

v_gene: TRBV7-3
d_gene: .
j_gene: TRBJ2-7
abundance: .
CDR3aa: CASSPTGQGRGEQYF
CDR3nt: TGTGCCAGCAGCCCAACCGGTCAGGGAAGGGGGGAGCAGTACTTC

v_gene: TRBV9
d_gene: TRBD2
j_gene: TRBJ2-1
abundance: .
CDR3aa: CASSVERAGAYNEQFF
CDR3nt: TGTGCCAGCAGCGTAGAACGGGCGGGGGCCTACAATGAGCAGTTCTTC